The entry below describes one T cell receptor (beta chain). Antigen unknown. The data were obtained in a study of T-cell reconstitution after alpha-beta-depleted transplantation in children. Study outcomes and limitations: A year had passed since transplant, and T-cell counts and diversity by then came mostly from newly produced T cells.

Unique molecular identifiers were used to barcode this TCRbeta library. TCRdb reprocessed the PCR reads with MiXCR, giving one entry per CDR3 protein. This repertoire shows some 600,000 distinct CDR3 sequences, under 15% found once; its top ten account for 2% to 2.5%. The CDR3 runs 16 residues. Trimming cost V 3 bases and J 1 base, with 15 bases left between them. The rearrangement joins TRBV12-3 or TRBV12-4 to TRBJ1-1, with a possible D match to TRBD1 (5 bases). The sequenced sample was PBMCs, mostly from graft donor cells, obtained 360 days after TCRalphabeta/CD19-depleted stem cell transplant. The clonotype comes from a male patient between 10 and 17 years old who had a stem cell transplant for acute myeloid leukemia, so the T cells may come from the graft donor. The CDR3 spells CASSFATGRANTEAFF. CDR3 DNA: TGTGCCAGCAGTTTTGCCACGGGCAGGGCGAACACTGAAGCTTTCTTT.